Shown below are 18 T cell receptor beta chains from a single sample sequenced in a study of a mutant IDH1 vaccine in newly diagnosed glioma. Sample time point: week 23, last vaccination. A single vaccine dose contained 300 ug of mutant IDH1 20-mer peptide, and topical imiquimod was used with it. Produced via immunoSEQ multiplex PCR; TCRdb's table is partial and in-frame only. This table holds approximately 37,000 clones, around 74% found once. Antigen specificity for these receptors is unknown. The sample was PBMCs, taken from a glioma patient whose treatment included an IDH1 peptide vaccine. The source of these receptors is a man aged 50-59 years with glioma.

This clone turned up a few times. The chain is built from TRBV30 and TRBJ1-5, with 8 bases that match TRBD1. The CDR3 length is 13 residues. After removal of 3 bases from V and 6 bases from J, the junction contained 4 bases not matched to a gene. CDR1 GTSNPN and CDR2 SVGIG come from the germline V gene (reference sequence). The CDR3 sequence: CAWRTGVGQPQHF. The CDR3 DNA sequence: TGTGCCTGGAGGACAGGGGTGGGTCAGCCCCAGCATTTT. Looking up the rest from reference TRBV30 and TRBJ1-5 gives the full variable domain: SQTIHQWPATLVQPVGSPLSLECTVEGTSNPNLYWYRQAAGRGLQLLFYSVGIGQISSEVPQNLSASRPQDRQFILSSKKLLLSDSGFYLCAWRTGVGQPQHFGDGTRLSIL.

This chain links TRBV4-2 with TRBJ1-1; D is unresolved. V lost 0 bases to trimming and J lost 2 bases, with 4 bases between them. Germline V gene sequence: CDR1 LGHNA, CDR2 YNFKEQ. The CDR3 is 13 residues long. The CDR3 nucleotides read TGTGCCAGCAGCCAAGATCCAAACACTGAAGCTTTCTTT. It is translated as CASSQDPNTEAFF.

The sample holds one count of this clone. V usage is TRBV28 and J usage is TRBJ2-7; a weak D match, TRBD1 (6 bases). Trimming removed 6 bases at V and 4 bases at J, with 10 bases between. This CDR3 spans 12 amino acids. Germline V gene sequence: CDR1 MDHEN, CDR2 SYDVKM. Written as DNA, the CDR3 is TGTGCCAGCAGCGTCCAGGGGTACGAGCAGTACTTC. Translation gives CASSVQGYEQYF.

The rearrangement links TRBV6-5 to TRBJ1-1, with TRBD1 matching 12 bases. The CDR3 spans 16 residues. CDR1 is MNHEY, CDR2 SVGAGI, per germline. The V gene end was trimmed by 4 bases and the J gene end by 3 bases; junction bases not matched to a gene: 6. The CDR3: CASSSGTGGWDTEAFF. The CDR3 DNA follows: TGTGCCAGCAGTTCCGGGACAGGGGGCTGGGACACTGAAGCTTTCTTT.

This clone occurred a few times. The rearrangement joins TRBV6-5 to TRBJ1-3; D not resolved. The CDR3 spans 16 residues. Trimming took off 2 bases at V and 0 bases at J, with 11 bases between the two ends. The V gene's germline CDR1 is MNHEY and CDR2 SVGAGI. The CDR3 nucleotides read TGTGCCAGCAGTTACGGGTTAGGGAGCTCTGGAAACACCATATATTTT. Protein product: CASSYGLGSSGNTIYF.

The chain couples TRBV5-4 to TRBJ1-1, with D unclear. Germline lookup yields CDR1 SGHNT and CDR2 YYREEE (reference sequence). V was pared by 2 bases and J by 4 bases, with 3 bases between. The CDR3 sequence is 11 residues long. CDR3 protein: CASSFSTEAFF. The CDR3 DNA reads as TGTGCCAGCAGCTTCAGCACTGAAGCTTTCTTT.

This clone occurred a few times. The J gene is TRBJ1-3, the V gene TRBV7-8, with D unresolved. The CDR3 is made up of 15 amino acids. V lost 2 bases, J lost 3 bases, and 11 bases lay in between. Germline values: CDR1 SGHVS, CDR2 FQNEAQ. The CDR3 DNA reads as TGTGCCAGCAGCTTATCCGGTACTGGTGGAAACACCATATATTTT. Translating it yields CASSLSGTGGNTIYF. The full variable domain, its missing parts supplied by reference TRBV7-8 and TRBJ1-3, is GAGVSQSPRYKVAKRGQDVALRCDPISGHVSLFWYQQALGQGPEFLTYFQNEAQLDKSGLPSDRFFAERPEGSVSTLKIQRTQQEDSAVYLCASSLSGTGGNTIYFGEGSWLTVV.

V gene TRBV30 combines with J gene TRBJ1-4; 8 bases are shared with TRBD1. The V segment lost 5 bases and the J segment 5 bases; nucleotides outside the gene matches: 4. Looked up from germline, CDR1 is GTSNPN and CDR2 is SVGIG (reference sequence). The CDR3 runs to 13 residues. This chain's CDR3 is CAWDHRGNEKLFF. CDR3 nucleotides: TGTGCCTGGGACCACAGGGGGAATGAAAAACTGTTTTTT.

The chain has TRBV6-5 and TRBJ1-1; D unclear. The germline V and J ends were trimmed by 5 bases and 2 bases, with 9 bases remaining between them. Germline V gives CDR1 MNHEY, CDR2 SVGAGI. This CDR3 is built from 13 residues. The CDR3 nucleotides read TGTGCCAGCAGTCCGGCAGGAAACACTGAAGCTTTCTTT. As protein: CASSPAGNTEAFF.

The chain uses TRBV7-9 and TRBJ2-1, with D maybe TRBD2 (5 bases). Germline V lookup: CDR1 SEHNR, CDR2 FQNEAQ (reference sequence). With 5 bases removed from V and 6 bases from J, the gap between germline ends came to 14 bases. This CDR3 is 14 amino acids long. The chain's CDR3 is CASSRWGEGNEQFF. CDR3 in DNA: TGTGCCAGCAGCCGATGGGGAGAAGGCAATGAGCAGTTCTTC.

The genes are TRBV5-8 and TRBJ1-1; D perhaps matches TRBD1 (6 bases). This CDR3 contains 13 residues. Looked up from germline, CDR1 is SGHTS and CDR2 is YDEGEE. V gave up 1 base and J gave up 6 bases, with 10 bases separating them. The CDR3: CASSLLGAAEAFF. The CDR3 nucleotides are TGTGCCAGCAGCTTGTTGGGGGCCGCTGAAGCTTTCTTT.

The genes are TRBV10-3 and TRBJ1-6, with 7 bases identical to TRBD1. V lost 6 bases, J lost 9 bases, and 5 bases stayed unmatched. The CDR3 contains 13 residues. CDR1 and CDR2 from the germline V gene are ENHRY and SYGVKD. CDR3 residues: CAISGQAVSPLHF. The CDR3 nucleotides read TGTGCCATCAGCGGACAGGCGGTTTCACCCCTCCACTTT.

This clone was seen more than once but under ten times. The chain joins TRBV11-3 to TRBJ2-2, with D uncertain. Trimming stripped 4 bases from V and 1 base from J, with 7 bases between. Per the germline V gene, CDR1 is SGHNT and CDR2 is YENEEA. This CDR3 region has 14 residues. The CDR3 region has the DNA TGTGCCAGCAGCTCCAGGCTGAACACCGGGGAGCTGTTTTTT. This sequence encodes CASSSRLNTGELFF.

The chain is built from TRBV5-8 and TRBJ2-3, with D unresolved. Germline V CDR1 and CDR2: SGHTS, YDEGEE. The V gene lost 7 bases and the J gene lost 2 bases, with 20 bases spanning the gap. CDR3 length: 16 amino acids. The chain's CDR3 is CASPHFGETNTDTQYF. CDR3 in DNA: TGTGCCAGCCCCCATTTTGGTGAGACCAACACAGATACGCAGTATTTT.

The rearrangement joins TRBV27 to TRBJ2-7, with 7 bases that match TRBD1. The germline gives CDR1 MNHEY, CDR2 SMNVEV (reference sequence). With V trimmed by 10 bases and J by 0 bases, 6 bases remained unmatched. The CDR3 is 13 amino acids. The chain's CDR3 is CATWGTDSYEQYF. In nucleotides, the CDR3 is TGTGCCACCTGGGGGACAGACTCCTACGAGCAGTACTTC.

J is TRBJ2-7 and V is TRBV5-1; a possible D gene is TRBD2 (6 bases). V lost 0 bases, J lost 3 bases, and 13 bases lay in between. Germline V gives CDR1 SGHRS, CDR2 YFSETQ. The length of the CDR3 is 15 residues. CDR3 nucleotides: TGCGCCAGCAGCTTGGGGTCGGGGGAGAGCTACGAGCAGTACTTC. It yields the protein CASSLGSGESYEQYF.

J is TRBJ1-4 and V is TRBV29-1; D might be TRBD1 (5 bases). The CDR3 runs 14 residues. V was pared by 3 bases and J by 5 bases, with 13 bases between. Germline V lookup: CDR1 SQVTM, CDR2 ANQGSEA. Here the CDR3 DNA reads TGCAGCGTTGATGTGGGGGGAGAGAATGAAAAACTGTTTTTT. Residues: CSVDVGGENEKLFF.

The chain uses TRBV6-5 and TRBJ2-1; 7 bases fit TRBD2. This CDR3 has 14 residues. Unmatched junction bases numbered 10, after V lost 5 bases and J lost 9 bases. CDR1 MNHEY and CDR2 SVGAGI come from the germline V gene. CDR3 DNA: TGTGCCAGCAGTGCCCCGGGACTAACGGCTGAGCAGTTCTTC. Encoded protein: CASSAPGLTAEQFF.